This TCR beta chain was sequenced for a study of T cells after posttransplantation cyclophosphamide. Findings and caveats of the study: TRB overlap between skin or GI tissue T cells and blood was limited. Donor-recipient repertoire similarity was low at 1-2 months, rising over year one. Recipient CMV seropositivity and CMV reactivation strongly tracked TRB clonality.

This clone has a count of ten or more. Its antigen is undetermined. This CDR3 is built from 19 residues. Germline CDR1 SGHRS, CDR2 YFSETQ. Trimming left V 2 bases short and J 0 bases short, with 20 bases between. Assay used: immunoSEQ multiplex PCR; TCRdb lists only in-frame clones, some missing. The sample has roughly 10,000 clones, none seen only once. Cyclophosphamide on days +3 and +4 followed busulfan-fludarabine conditioning and a marrow graft. The material sequenced was PBMCs, taken roughly 350 days after allogeneic stem cell transplant with posttransplant cyclophosphamide. This sequence originates from a male patient in his fifties who received an allogeneic stem cell transplant from a related donor and was CMV-positive. Some T cells may trace back to the graft donor. The V gene is TRBV5-1, the J gene TRBJ1-4; unclear D gene. The CDR3 sequence: CASSFLPGYLPATNEKLFF. The CDR3 coding sequence is TGCGCCAGCAGCTTTTTACCCGGGTACCTTCCCGCAACTAATGAAAAACTGTTTTTT.